These 21 T cell receptor beta chains share one sample of origin, sequenced in a study of beta chain features in type 1 diabetes. The whole isolated RNA underwent reverse transcription, so sequencing captured expressed TCRB transcripts. Sequencing used immunoSEQ multiplex PCR; TCRdb keeps in-frame clones, though not all of them. This table has 350,000 to 400,000 clones, about 16% appearing once. The sequenced sample was naive CD4+ T cells from blood. The receptor source for this set is a woman between 18 and 30 years old in good health.

The rearrangement uses TRBV29-1 and TRBJ1-1, with D maybe TRBD1 (6 bases). V lost 5 bases, J lost 1 base, and 11 bases lay in between. CDR1 is SQVTM, CDR2 ANQGSEA, per germline. This CDR3 spans 13 amino acids. The CDR3 DNA sequence: TGCAGCGTTAGTGACAGGCCGAACACTGAAGCTTTCTTT. Translating it yields CSVSDRPNTEAFF.

The V call is TRBV28, the J call TRBJ1-2, with 9 bases aligning to TRBD1. With 5 bases clipped from V and 5 bases from J, the junction kept 6 bases outside the gene matches. The CDR3 runs to 14 residues. From germline, CDR1 is MDHEN and CDR2 SYDVKM. The CDR3 protein is CASSQRTGVYGYTF. The CDR3 nucleotides are TGTGCCAGCAGTCAAAGGACAGGGGTGTATGGCTACACCTTC.

The chain joins TRBV28 to TRBJ2-7; the D gene is possibly TRBD1 (6 bases). V lost 4 bases to trimming and J lost 1 base, with 11 bases between them. Germline lookup yields CDR1 MDHEN and CDR2 SYDVKM. The CDR3 is 14 amino acids. CDR3 bases: TGTGCCAGCAGTTCCGACAGGCTTTCCTACGAGCAGTACTTC. Translating it yields CASSSDRLSYEQYF.

The sample holds a few counts of this clone. The J gene is TRBJ1-1, the V gene TRBV30; D is perhaps TRBD1 (6 bases). Per the germline V gene, CDR1 is GTSNPN and CDR2 is SVGIG (reference sequence). Trimming removed 0 bases from V and 1 base from J, with 12 bases in between. The length of the CDR3 is 15 residues. This CDR3 reads CAWSVLDRPNTEAFF. For the CDR3, the DNA is TGTGCCTGGAGTGTACTGGACAGACCGAACACTGAAGCTTTCTTT.

V gene TRBV11-2 combines with J gene TRBJ1-2, with 7 positions matching TRBD1. The V and J ends lost 5 bases and 4 bases, in that order; junction bases with no gene match: 1. The CDR3 is made up of 12 amino acids. Germline CDR1 SGHAT, CDR2 FQNNGV. The CDR3 bases are TGTGCCAGCAGCCGGGACAGCTATGGCTACACCTTC. It is translated as CASSRDSYGYTF.

The chain couples TRBV7-9 to TRBJ2-2, with 7 bases aligning to TRBD1. The germline gives CDR1 SEHNR, CDR2 FQNEAQ (reference sequence). The CDR3 covers 14 residues. The V gene end was trimmed by 7 bases and the J gene end by 3 bases; junction bases not matched to a gene: 5. The CDR3 nucleotides are TGTGCCAGCACCCTAACAGGGGACACCGGGGAGCTGTTTTTT. The encoded protein is CASTLTGDTGELFF.

This clone was detected a few times. The chain uses TRBV30 and TRBJ2-2; 8 bases are a match to TRBD2. Trimming took 4 bases from V and 4 from J; bases not matched to a gene: 14. CDR3 size: 17 residues. Germline CDR1 and CDR2: GTSNPN and SVGIG (reference sequence). The CDR3: CAWKPPTSGGFTGELFF. CDR3 DNA sequence: TGTGCCTGGAAACCCCCTACTAGCGGAGGCTTCACCGGGGAGCTGTTTTTT.

Only a few counts were recorded for this clone. The V gene is TRBV30, the J gene TRBJ2-6; D uncertain. Germline-derived CDR1 and CDR2 are GTSNPN and SVGIG (reference sequence). This CDR3 is 16 amino acids long. V lost 8 bases and J 0 bases, leaving 17 bases between the germline ends. CDR3 sequence reads: CARSRSQTSGANVLTF. The CDR3 DNA is TGTGCCCGATCTAGATCTCAGACCTCTGGGGCCAACGTCCTGACTTTC.

The table lists this clone with a few counts. The chain recombines TRBV4-3 with TRBJ2-2; TRBD2 matches 12 bases. V dropped 0 bases and J dropped 5; count of bases not matched to a gene: 4. CDR3 size: 17 residues. Germline CDR1 reads LGHNA; CDR2 reads YSLEER. The CDR3 nucleotides read TGCGCCAGCAGCCAAGAGGTGCTAGCGGGAGGGACCGGGGAGCTGTTTTTT. Its protein is CASSQEVLAGGTGELFF.

V and J are TRBV5-1 and TRBJ2-7; 9 nucleotides match TRBD2. The CDR3 has 17 residues. Trimming removed 2 bases from V and 1 base from J; junction bases left unmatched: 10. Germline values: CDR1 SGHRS, CDR2 YFSETQ. CDR3 residues: CASSFNLAGAISYEQYF. The CDR3 coding sequence is TGCGCCAGCAGCTTCAACTTAGCGGGAGCGATTTCCTACGAGCAGTACTTC. The whole variable domain, filled in from reference TRBV5-1 and TRBJ2-7, reads KAGVTQTPRYLIKTRGQQVTLSCSPISGHRSVSWYQQTPGQGLQFLFEYFSETQRNKGNFPGRFSGRQFSNSRSEMNVSTLELGDSALYLCASSFNLAGAISYEQYFGPGTRLTVT.

This clone was observed a handful of times. V is TRBV7-6 and J is TRBJ1-3; D may be TRBD1 (6 bases). Trimming cost V 5 bases and J 0 bases, with 11 bases left between them. There are 15 residues in the CDR3. Germline CDR1 SGHVS, CDR2 FNYEAQ. This chain's CDR3 is CASSRADSSGNTIYF. The CDR3 DNA sequence: TGTGCCAGCAGCCGAGCGGACAGCTCTGGAAACACCATATATTTT.

The chain employs TRBV25-1 and TRBJ2-1; the match to TRBD1 covers 8 bases. This CDR3 has 17 amino acids. In germline, CDR1 is MGHDK, CDR2 SYGVNS. Trimming at V came to 0 bases and at J to 7 bases, leaving 11 bases not matched to a gene. The CDR3 reads CASSEYVTGGPNNEQFF. CDR3 coding DNA: TGTGCCAGCAGTGAATACGTAACAGGGGGACCTAATAATGAGCAGTTCTTC.

This clone was counted between two and nine times. This chain uses TRBV2 with TRBJ2-7; 8 bases are a match to TRBD1. Germline values: CDR1 SNHLY, CDR2 FYNNEI. CDR3 length: 15 residues. V was pared by 4 bases and J by 4 bases, with 9 bases of the junction left unmatched. In DNA, the CDR3 is TGTGCCAGCAGTGCGCGACAGGGGAGAGAGTACGAGCAGTACTTC. Its protein product is CASSARQGREYEQYF.

This clone was seen more than once but under ten times. V is TRBV4-3 and J is TRBJ1-1, with D maybe TRBD1 (6 bases). V was trimmed by 4 bases and J by 7 bases, leaving 19 bases between them. Germline-derived CDR1 and CDR2 are LGHNA and YSLEER. The CDR3 has 15 residues. Written as DNA, the CDR3 is TGCGCCAGCAGCCGTACCCCAGGGGCGGCGAATGAAGCTTTCTTT. Translation: CASSRTPGAANEAFF.

This clone was detected a few times. This chain uses TRBV2 with TRBJ2-7, with 10 bases matching TRBD1. V trimming: 6 bases; J trimming: 2 bases; junction bases outside the gene matches: 4. The CDR3 covers 14 residues. CDR1 and CDR2 from the germline V gene are SNHLY and FYNNEI. CDR3 nucleotides: TGTGCCAGCAGGGACGGACAGGGGGCCTACGAGCAGTACTTC. It encodes CASRDGQGAYEQYF.

This clone was picked up a small number of times. J is TRBJ1-1 and V is TRBV6-5; 8 positions agree with TRBD1. The ends lost 3 bases at V and 0 bases at J; junction bases unmatched: 3. The CDR3 consists of 15 residues. CDR1 is MNHEY, CDR2 SVGAGI, per germline. CDR3 in DNA: TGTGCCAGCAGTTATGGGGACAGGTTGAACACTGAAGCTTTCTTT. It encodes CASSYGDRLNTEAFF.

V gene TRBV30 combines with J gene TRBJ1-2; 9 positions match TRBD1. Germline CDR1 reads GTSNPN; CDR2 reads SVGIG (reference sequence). The CDR3 totals 12 residues. The V and J ends lost 0 bases and 10 bases, in that order; junction bases with no gene match: 3. The CDR3, as DNA: TGTGCCTGGAGTGTGGGGACAGGGACCTACACCTTC. Translating it yields CAWSVGTGTYTF.

The chain employs TRBV5-1 and TRBJ2-1; 7 nucleotides align to TRBD2. V shed 1 base, J shed 5 bases, and the junction held 12 bases outside the gene matches. CDR1 SGHRS and CDR2 YFSETQ come from the germline V gene. This CDR3 comprises 17 residues. The CDR3 DNA is TGCGCCAGCAGCTTGATTCGCGGGGGAGCGGTCCACAATGAGCAGTTCTTC. Translation gives CASSLIRGGAVHNEQFF. Together with reference TRBV5-1 and TRBJ2-1, the CDR3 gives the full variable domain: KAGVTQTPRYLIKTRGQQVTLSCSPISGHRSVSWYQQTPGQGLQFLFEYFSETQRNKGNFPGRFSGRQFSNSRSEMNVSTLELGDSALYLCASSLIRGGAVHNEQFFGPGTRLTVL.

This clone was observed a handful of times. The CDR3 spells CASSSDRVKSNEQFF. The CDR3 DNA reads TGTGCCAGCAGCTCCGACAGGGTAAAGTCCAATGAGCAGTTCTTC. J is TRBJ2-1 and V is TRBV7-9, with 7 bases lining up with TRBD1. Looked up from germline, CDR1 is SEHNR and CDR2 is FQNEAQ (reference sequence). The CDR3 runs 15 residues. V was clipped by 4 bases and J by 6 bases; unmatched bases: 9.

A few counts support this clone. The genes are TRBV10-3 and TRBJ1-1; D gene uncertain. In germline, CDR1 is ENHRY, CDR2 SYGVKD. This CDR3 is built from 15 residues. V gave up 0 bases and J gave up 0 bases, with 8 bases separating them. The CDR3: CAISESGIMNTEAFF. The CDR3 bases are TGTGCCATCAGTGAGTCCGGGATAATGAACACTGAAGCTTTCTTT.

V is TRBV29-1 and J is TRBJ2-3, with 12 positions matching TRBD1. Trimming removed 8 bases from V and 5 bases from J; junction bases left unmatched: 5. The CDR3 loop spans 13 amino acids. Germline V gene data show CDR1 as SQVTM and CDR2 as ANQGSEA. CDR3 sequence reads: CSSGTGGRDTQYF. For the CDR3, the DNA is TGCAGCTCCGGGACAGGGGGCCGAGATACGCAGTATTTT.